This T cell receptor (beta chain) was sequenced during a study of blood T cell repertoires in COVID-19. Background on the study: Sites in the United States, Italy and Spain provided acute and convalescent COVID-19 samples. PBMCs, B-cell-depleted T cells, or T cells were the source of the cDNA or gDNA that made up the material.

In the original analysis: Estimated nucleated cell counts came from reference gene primer amplification. Method: immunoSEQ multiplex PCR; TCRdb's copy keeps in-frame clones and lacks some. The DNA was the basis for D and trimming; V, J and clone size are from that table. The sample lists 100,000 or so clones, about three quarters occurring once. Germline V gives CDR1 SGDLS, CDR2 YYNGEE. Between the trimmed V and J ends, which lost 4 bases and 6 bases, there was a span of 16 bases. There are 15 residues in the CDR3. The receptor's source is a woman in her 70s with acute or convalescent COVID-19. Specimen: peripheral blood. The rearrangement uses TRBV9 and TRBJ1-4; tentative D call: TRBD1 (5 bases). The CDR3 region has the DNA TGTGCCAGCAGCCCTACCCGACAGACTCATGAAAAACTGTTTTTT. This sequence encodes CASSPTRQTHEKLFF.